One sample yielded the 23 T cell receptor beta chains listed below, sequenced in a study of blood T cells in healthy people across ages. The use of a sample-barcoded 5' primer and a J-beta primer mix characterized a second PCR of about 7 to 12 cycles. TCRdb independently ran MiXCR on the 5' RACE reads; one entry per CDR3 protein. This sample has more than 650,000 distinct CDR3 sequences, with 22% found just once. Input material: blood. These receptor sequences come from a man aged 65 to 85 in good health.

The chain joins TRBV3-1 to TRBJ1-3; 8 bases map to TRBD1. The CDR3 runs 17 residues. Germline CDR1 LGHDT, CDR2 YNNKEL (reference sequence). J was trimmed by 0 bases and V by 3 bases; bases with no gene match: 7. The CDR3 loop reads CASSHRQGTTSGNTIYF. CDR3 bases: TGTGCCAGCAGCCACAGACAGGGGACAACCTCTGGAAACACCATATATTTT.

The chain is built from TRBV12-1 and TRBJ2-3. TRBV12-1 corresponds to a pseudogene. The CDR3 has 12 amino acids. In DNA, the CDR3 is TGTGCCAGCAGCTTTGTGGGATATACGCAGTATTTT. It specifies CASSFVGYTQYF.

The genes are TRBV12-3 or TRBV12-4 and TRBJ2-5, with TRBD1 as a possible D gene (6 bases). This CDR3 region has 12 residues. The V end lost 7 bases, the J end lost 5 bases, and 11 bases lay between the germline ends. CDR3 amino acids: CASKGVDETQYF. CDR3 DNA: TGTGCCAGCAAGGGGGTGGACGAGACCCAGTACTTC.

A few counts support this clonotype. This chain links TRBV5-1 with TRBJ2-5; D not resolved. Germline V lookup: CDR1 SGHRS, CDR2 YFSETQ. V lost 3 bases and J 7 bases, leaving 7 bases between the germline ends. The CDR3 consists of 11 residues. The CDR3 bases are TGCGCCAGCAGCTCCGAGGTGACCCAGTACTTC. It codes for CASSSEVTQYF.

This clonotype was observed a handful of times. The chain has TRBV12-3 or TRBV12-4 and TRBJ1-2; D possibly corresponds to TRBD1 (5 bases). The ends were cut back, 5 bases at V and 6 bases at J, with 19 bases in the middle. The CDR3 is 15 residues long. The CDR3 nucleotides are TGTGCCAGCAGTCTCCGTACAGGTTCTTATCATGGCTACACCTTC. Translated, it gives CASSLRTGSYHGYTF.

In its sample, this clonotype was seen many times. The chain couples TRBV29-1 to TRBJ1-1; unclear D gene. V lost 0 bases, J lost 8 bases, and 13 bases lay in between. The CDR3 has 13 amino acids. Germline values: CDR1 SQVTM, CDR2 ANQGSEA. CDR3 DNA sequence: TGCAGCGTTGAAGAAATCGACGGAGGGGAAGCTTTCTTT. Its translation: CSVEEIDGGEAFF.

The rearrangement joins TRBV5-1 to TRBJ2-5; 7 bases line up with TRBD2. The DNA end lines up better with TRBJ2-7; the J call may be wrong. CDR1 is SGHRS and CDR2 is YFSETQ in the germline V gene. The CDR3 loop spans 15 amino acids. The CDR3 DNA sequence: TGCGCCAGCAGCTTTCCCAGCGGGGCTTCCTACGAGCAGTACGTC. It specifies CASSFPSGASYEQYV.

The CDR3 DNA follows: TGCGCCAGCAGCCAAGGAAACGCAGCGGGGTTAGATACGCAGTATTTT. Amino acids: CASSQGNAAGLDTQYF. This chain uses TRBV4-1 with TRBJ2-3; TRBD2 agrees at 7 bases. The germline CDR1 and CDR2 sequences are MGHRA and YSYEKL. The CDR3 runs to 16 residues. The V and J ends lost 1 base and 5 bases, in that order; junction bases with no gene match: 9.

This chain connects TRBV28 to TRBJ2-3; 13 bases fit TRBD2. The CDR3 has 17 residues. CDR1 MDHEN and CDR2 SYDVKM come from the germline V gene. V dropped 6 bases and J dropped 4; count of bases not matched to a gene: 10. CDR3 region: CASRDQRTSGRADTQYF. The CDR3 DNA sequence: TGTGCCAGCAGGGATCAGCGGACTAGCGGGAGAGCAGATACGCAGTATTTT.

The chain is built from TRBV18 and TRBJ2-3; 7 bases map to TRBD1. Germline CDR1 is KGHSH and CDR2 is LQKENI. J gave up 1 base and V 4 bases, and 5 bases lay outside the gene matches. CDR3 length: 15 residues. CDR3 protein: CASSRQGYGTDTQYF. The DNA for the CDR3 is TGTGCCAGCTCACGACAGGGTTACGGCACAGATACGCAGTATTTT.

In its sample, this clonotype was seen a few times. The genes are TRBV6-6 and TRBJ1-1; D gene uncertain. V lost 7 bases to trimming and J lost 4 bases, with 13 bases between them. The length of the CDR3 is 13 residues. Germline loops: CDR1 MNHNY, CDR2 SVGAGI (reference sequence). In DNA form, the CDR3 reads TGTGCCAGCACCAGAGGATCTGGCACTGAAGCTTTCTTT. It translates to CASTRGSGTEAFF.

In this sample, this clonotype turned up a few times. This chain uses TRBV20-1 with TRBJ1-3; possibly TRBD1 for D (5 bases). There are 15 residues in the CDR3. V lost 2 bases and J lost 2, with 13 bases in between. CDR1 is DFQATT and CDR2 is SNEGSKA in the germline V gene (reference sequence). CDR3 nucleotide sequence: TGCAGTGCTAGACCGCGTCAGGGTGCTGGAAACACCATATATTTT. It specifies CSARPRQGAGNTIYF.

The sample holds a few counts of this clonotype. This chain links TRBV18 with TRBJ2-5, with D perhaps TRBD2 (6 bases). CDR1 KGHSH and CDR2 LQKENI come from the germline V gene. The germline V and J ends were trimmed by 0 bases and 5 bases, with 10 bases remaining between them. The CDR3 length is 14 residues. In DNA form, the CDR3 reads TGTGCCAGCTCACCACCGGCCGGAGGGGAGACCCAGTACTTC. This sequence encodes CASSPPAGGETQYF.

This clonotype has just a few counts. The J gene is TRBJ1-4, the V gene TRBV24-1; 7 nucleotides align to TRBD1. CDR3 length equals 14 residues. CDR1 and CDR2 (germline): KGHDR, SFDVKD. Trimming cost V 9 bases and J 0 bases; bases outside gene matches: 3. The CDR3 is CATGDSTTNEKLFF. DNA of the CDR3: TGTGCCACCGGGGACAGCACAACTAATGAAAAACTGTTTTTT.

The genes are TRBV5-8 and TRBJ1-2; no definite D call. Trimming left V 6 bases short and J 8 bases short, with 17 bases between. Per the germline V gene, CDR1 is SGHTS and CDR2 is YDEGEE. The CDR3 is 13 residues long. The CDR3: CASTVTRAGGYTF. The CDR3 DNA is TGTGCCAGCACCGTGACGAGAGCCGGGGGCTACACCTTC.

There are a few counts of this clonotype. The chain is built from TRBV3-1 and TRBJ1-2, with D unclear. The germline V gene encodes CDR1 LGHDT and CDR2 YNNKEL (reference sequence). V gave up 0 bases and J gave up 2 bases, with 10 bases separating them. The CDR3 contains 15 residues. In DNA, the CDR3 is TGTGCCAGCAGCCAAGATGCAAGGGCCAACTATGGCTACACCTTC. Translating gives CASSQDARANYGYTF.

The chain combines TRBV5-1 with TRBJ2-1; D ambiguous. Trimming stripped 6 bases from V and 2 bases from J, with 15 bases between. The CDR3 has 15 residues. In germline, CDR1 is SGHRS, CDR2 YFSETQ. The CDR3, as DNA: TGCGCCAGCAATTTGGGATGGCAAACCTACAATGAGCAGTTCTTC. It translates to CASNLGWQTYNEQFF.

There are many counts of this clonotype. The chain uses TRBV29-1 and TRBJ1-2; D call uncertain. Per germline, CDR1 SQVTM and CDR2 ANQGSEA. Trimming removed 5 bases from V and 8 bases from J, with 12 bases in between. This CDR3 region has 11 residues. CDR3 in amino acids: CSVYTSNGYTF. CDR3 DNA: TGCAGCGTTTACACATCTAACGGCTACACCTTC.

This clonotype was seen only a few times. V and J are TRBV29-1 and TRBJ1-1; D is undetermined. CDR3 size: 10 residues. The V end lost 5 bases, the J end lost 3 bases, and 4 bases lay between the germline ends. Germline V gene data show CDR1 as SQVTM and CDR2 as ANQGSEA. CDR3 protein: CSVFHTEAFF. CDR3 DNA sequence: TGCAGCGTTTTCCACACTGAAGCTTTCTTT.

This clonotype was found a few times. The V and J genes are TRBV11-3 and TRBJ2-5; TRBD2 is a possible D gene (6 bases). Germline-derived CDR1 and CDR2 are SGHNT and YENEEA. Trimming shortened V by 0 bases and J by 4 bases, and 9 bases separated the two germline ends. CDR3 length equals 14 residues. This chain's CDR3 is CASSLDLGGETQYF. The CDR3 DNA is TGTGCCAGCAGCTTAGATCTGGGGGGAGAGACCCAGTACTTC.

The chain carries TRBV12-3 or TRBV12-4 and TRBJ2-1; weak D call: TRBD2 (6 bases). The V gene lost 6 bases and the J gene lost 1 base, with 7 bases spanning the gap. The CDR3 contains 13 residues. The CDR3 is CASSGTSYNEQFF. The CDR3 DNA sequence: TGTGCCAGCAGCGGGACTTCCTACAATGAGCAGTTCTTC.

The chain uses TRBV3-1 and TRBJ1-6; D is undetermined. CDR1 and CDR2 (germline): LGHDT, YNNKEL (reference sequence). CDR3 length: 14 residues. Trimming took 1 base from V and 10 from J, leaving 11 bases between them. CDR3 protein: CASSQVVWGSPLHF. Written as DNA, the CDR3 is TGTGCCAGCAGCCAAGTTGTTTGGGGATCACCCCTCCACTTT. Complete variable domain (other parts from reference TRBV3-1 and TRBJ1-6): DTAVSQTPKYLVTQMGNDKSIKCEQNLGHDTMYWYKQDSKKFLKIMFSYNNKELIINETVPNRFSPKSPDKAHLNLHINSLELGDSAVYFCASSQVVWGSPLHFGNGTRLTVT.

This clonotype was seen a handful of times. The DNA for the CDR3 is TGTGCCACCAGCAGAGATACGGCCTCTGGAAACACCATATATTTT. Translation: CATSRDTASGNTIYF. The chain has TRBV15 and TRBJ1-3; D is undetermined. Germline V lookup: CDR1 LNHNV, CDR2 YYDKDF (reference sequence). The CDR3 covers 15 residues. Trimming took 0 bases from V and 0 from J, leaving 6 bases between them.